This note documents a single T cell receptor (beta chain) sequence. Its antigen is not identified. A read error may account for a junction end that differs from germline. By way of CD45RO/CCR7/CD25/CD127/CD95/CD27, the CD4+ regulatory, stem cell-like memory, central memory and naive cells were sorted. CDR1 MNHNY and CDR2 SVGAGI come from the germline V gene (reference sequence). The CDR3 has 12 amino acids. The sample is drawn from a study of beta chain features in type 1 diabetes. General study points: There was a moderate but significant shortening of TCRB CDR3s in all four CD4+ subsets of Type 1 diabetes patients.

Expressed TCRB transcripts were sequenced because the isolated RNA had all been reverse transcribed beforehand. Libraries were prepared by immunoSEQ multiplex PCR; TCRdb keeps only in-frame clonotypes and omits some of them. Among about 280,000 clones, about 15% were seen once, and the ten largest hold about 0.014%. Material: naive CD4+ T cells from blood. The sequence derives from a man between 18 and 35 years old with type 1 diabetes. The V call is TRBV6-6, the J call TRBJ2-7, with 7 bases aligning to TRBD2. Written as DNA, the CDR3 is TGTGCCAGCAGTTACGGGGAGGGTCCTAGCCGGTTC. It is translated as CASSYGEGPSRF.